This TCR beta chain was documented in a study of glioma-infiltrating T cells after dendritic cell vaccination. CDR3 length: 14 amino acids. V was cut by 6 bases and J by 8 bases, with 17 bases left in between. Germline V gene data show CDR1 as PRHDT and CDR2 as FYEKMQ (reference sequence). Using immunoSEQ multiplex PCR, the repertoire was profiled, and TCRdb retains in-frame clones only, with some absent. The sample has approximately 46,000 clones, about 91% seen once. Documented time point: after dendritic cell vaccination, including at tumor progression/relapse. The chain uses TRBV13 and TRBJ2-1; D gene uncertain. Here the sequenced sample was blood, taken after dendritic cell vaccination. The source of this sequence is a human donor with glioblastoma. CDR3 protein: CASSPQSTVYEQFF. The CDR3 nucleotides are TGTGCCAGCAGTCCCCAATCGACTGTCTATGAGCAGTTCTTC.